The text below deals with one T cell receptor beta chain. Its antigen is not identified. Germline-derived CDR1 and CDR2 are SGHTA and FQGTGA. The CDR3 is 13 amino acids. Deletions cut 0 bases from V and 0 bases from J, with 2 bases between. This sample was included in a study of T cell clones after liver transplantation. Study results and caveats: A larger donor-reactive than third-party decline suggested partial antigen-specific deletion.

TCRbeta sequences of proliferating CFSE-low MLR cells were labeled alloreactive. Clones were read by immunoSEQ multiplex PCR, and TCRdb kept only the in-frame ones, dropping some. The data hold approximately 1,300 clones, with 29% observed a single time. This receptor was obtained from a human patient who received a liver transplant. Some T cells may have originated in the graft donor. Input material: CD8+ T cells from PBMCs cultured with third-party cells. The chain recombines TRBV7-3 with TRBJ1-1, with D unclear. CDR3: CASSLTVNTEAFF. CDR3 nucleotide sequence: TGTGCCAGCAGCTTAACGGTGAACACTGAAGCTTTCTTT.